Shown below are 25 T cell receptor beta chains from a single sample sequenced in a study of T cells in Graves' hyperthyroidism and ophthalmopathy. RNA transcripts were the template for amplifying TCR beta CDR3 regions. When the TCR CDR3 underwent first-round RT-PCR, the HTBI primer set was used. TCRdb re-derived calls from the multiplex PCR reads in MiXCR, one entry per CDR3 protein. The table has under 800,000 distinct CDR3 sequences, roughly 15% seen once. Sequencing was done on a sample of blood. These receptors were taken from a woman between 18 and 29 years old with Graves' hyperthyroidism.

Ten or more counts support this clonotype. The V and J genes are TRBV15 and TRBJ2-3; 13 bases match TRBD2. CDR1 LNHNV and CDR2 YYDKDF come from the germline V gene (reference sequence). Germline trimming cut 3 bases from V and 2 bases from J; bases unmatched to any gene: 14. This CDR3 is built from 20 residues. CDR3 in amino acids: CATSSRISKGTSGTTDTQYF. The CDR3 coding sequence is TGTGCCACCAGCAGTCGAATTAGCAAAGGGACTAGCGGGACCACAGATACGCAGTATTTT.

This clonotype was seen many times. The chain uses TRBV18 and TRBJ1-2; D gene unclear. CDR1 is KGHSH and CDR2 is LQKENI in the germline V gene. The length of the CDR3 is 17 residues. The V end was cut by 0 bases, the J end by 2 bases, with 16 bases between. In DNA form, the CDR3 reads TGTGCCAGCTCACCACCTCTCTCAGAGGGATGGAACTATGGCTACACCTTC. Protein product: CASSPPLSEGWNYGYTF.

The chain joins TRBV5-1 to TRBJ2-5; 9 bases are a match to TRBD2. V shed 0 bases, J shed 3 bases, and the junction held 9 bases outside the gene matches. The germline gives CDR1 SGHRS, CDR2 YFSETQ. The CDR3 contains 17 residues. The CDR3, as DNA: TGCGCCAGCAGCTTGGTAGCCGGGTCTAGCGGGGAAGAGACCCAGTACTTC. This sequence encodes CASSLVAGSSGEETQYF. Full variable domain (rest looked up from reference TRBV5-1 and TRBJ2-5): KAGVTQTPRYLIKTRGQQVTLSCSPISGHRSVSWYQQTPGQGLQFLFEYFSETQRNKGNFPGRFSGRQFSNSRSEMNVSTLELGDSALYLCASSLVAGSSGEETQYFGPGTRLLVL.

This clonotype was detected only a few times. The gene calls are TRBV5-6 and TRBJ2-1; 7 nucleotides match TRBD1. V shed 1 base, J shed 7 bases, and the junction held 8 bases outside the gene matches. Germline CDR1 and CDR2: SGHDT and YYEEEE. There are 15 residues in the CDR3. DNA for the CDR3: TGTGCCAGCAGCTTGCCTACAGGGGTGAGGAATGAGCAGTTCTTC. It is translated as CASSLPTGVRNEQFF.

This clonotype was seen a few times. The chain uses TRBV2 and TRBJ1-5, with D hard to call. CDR3 length: 14 residues. V shed 5 bases and J shed 2 bases, with 10 bases lying between them. The germline V gene has CDR1 SNHLY and CDR2 FYNNEI. The CDR3 DNA follows: TGTGCCAGCAGTACTAACTCGGGCAATCAGCCCCAGCATTTT. Its translation: CASSTNSGNQPQHF.

The chain joins TRBV12-3 or TRBV12-4 to TRBJ2-2; D is undetermined. Deletions cut 8 bases from V and 4 bases from J, with 17 bases between. This CDR3 contains 15 residues. CDR3 in DNA: TGTGCCAGCGTCCGAAGGGCCGAGAGCACCGGGGAGCTGTTTTTT. The encoded protein is CASVRRAESTGELFF.

This clonotype was found many times. This rearrangement joins TRBV18 to TRBJ2-5, with D possibly being TRBD2 (5 bases). The CDR3 is made up of 14 amino acids. Germline V gene sequence: CDR1 KGHSH, CDR2 LQKENI. V was trimmed by 3 bases and J by 3 bases, leaving 11 bases between them. The CDR3 DNA sequence: TGTGCCAGCTCACCTCAGGCCGGGGAAGAGACCCAGTACTTC. This translates into CASSPQAGEETQYF.

This clonotype was counted ten times or more. V is TRBV4-1 and J is TRBJ2-1, with 12 bases fitting TRBD2. Trimming removed 3 bases from V and 7 bases from J; junction bases left unmatched: 7. The CDR3 spans 16 residues. Germline V gene sequence: CDR1 MGHRA, CDR2 YSYEKL. The CDR3 sequence is CASSQVTSGRGNEQFF. The CDR3 DNA sequence: TGCGCCAGCAGCCAGGTGACTAGCGGGAGAGGGAATGAGCAGTTCTTC.

This clonotype was observed a few times. CDR3 DNA: TGTGCCAGCAGCGTAGCCACAGATGTAGCTAGCGAGCAGTACTTC. This encodes CASSVATDVASEQYF. V is TRBV9 and J is TRBJ2-7, with no clear D. The CDR3 runs 15 residues. From germline, CDR1 is SGDLS and CDR2 YYNGEE. V was clipped by 0 bases and J by 6 bases, with 16 bases between them.

The chain employs TRBV6-2 or TRBV6-3 and TRBJ2-5, with D maybe TRBD2 (6 bases). Germline CDR1 MNHEY, CDR2 SVGEGT. The length of the CDR3 is 15 residues. V shed 2 bases and J shed 5 bases, with 15 bases lying between them. Here the CDR3 DNA reads TGTGCCAGCAGTTACCCGACTAGTTCTCTGGAGACCCAGTACTTC. This encodes CASSYPTSSLETQYF.

Remarks on this clonotype: A read error may be the cause here, since a much bigger clone is one base away. CDR3 DNA: TGTGCCAGCAGTTTTTGGGGGAACACTGAAGCTTTCTTT. It codes for CASSFWGNTEAFF. The genes are TRBV12-3 or TRBV12-4 and TRBJ1-1; D not resolved. The length of the CDR3 is 13 residues. With 3 bases removed from V and 1 base from J, the gap between germline ends came to 6 bases.

V gene TRBV5-6 combines with J gene TRBJ1-4, with D tentatively TRBD1 (5 bases). V was cut by 0 bases and J by 6 bases, with 12 bases left in between. Germline values: CDR1 SGHDT, CDR2 YYEEEE. CDR3 length: 15 amino acids. CDR3 nucleotides: TGTGCCAGCAGCTTGGCGGGGCGGAAGGATGAAAAACTGTTTTTT. Encoded protein: CASSLAGRKDEKLFF. The full variable domain, completed using reference TRBV5-6 and TRBJ1-4, is DAGVTQSPTHLIKTRGQQVTLRCSPKSGHDTVSWYQQALGQGPQFIFQYYEEEERQRGNFPDRFSGHQFPNYSSELNVNALLLGDSALYLCASSLAGRKDEKLFFGSGTQLSVL.

This clonotype was seen more than once but under ten times. V and J are TRBV7-9 and TRBJ2-5; TRBD2 matches at 7 bases. CDR3 length: 15 amino acids. With 4 bases clipped from V and 5 bases from J, the junction kept 10 bases outside the gene matches. Germline lookup yields CDR1 SEHNR and CDR2 FQNEAQ (reference sequence). The CDR3: CASSSSSGRGETQYF. The CDR3 bases are TGTGCCAGCAGCTCTTCTAGCGGACGGGGGGAGACCCAGTACTTC. The complete variable domain, with remaining parts taken from reference TRBV7-9 and TRBJ2-5, reads DTGVSQNPRHKITKRGQNVTFRCDPISEHNRLYWYRQTLGQGPEFLTYFQNEAQLEKSRLLSDRFSAERPKGSFSTLEIQRTEQGDSAMYLCASSSSSGRGETQYFGPGTRLLVL.

This clonotype appeared a few times. The V and J genes are TRBV27 and TRBJ2-2; tentative D call: TRBD1 (6 bases). This CDR3 is built from 16 residues. CDR1 MNHEY and CDR2 SMNVEV come from the germline V gene (reference sequence). Trimming took 4 bases from V and 3 from J, leaving 15 bases between them. The CDR3 loop reads CASSYEFRGDTGELFF. The DNA of the CDR3 is TGTGCCAGCAGTTATGAGTTCAGGGGCGACACCGGGGAGCTGTTTTTT.

This clonotype was detected only a few times. The chain links TRBV13 to TRBJ2-5; a possible D gene is TRBD2 (6 bases). This CDR3 has 17 amino acids. The germline gives CDR1 PRHDT, CDR2 FYEKMQ (reference sequence). Between the trimmed V and J ends, which lost 4 bases and 3 bases, there was a span of 21 bases. DNA for the CDR3: TGTGCCAGCAGCTCCCCCTCCGCCGGGAGTTTTGAAGAGACCCAGTACTTC. This translates into CASSSPSAGSFEETQYF.

There are many counts of this clonotype. The V call is TRBV18, the J call TRBJ2-1; 8 bases match TRBD1. The junction had 8 bases not matched to a gene; V was cut back by 4 bases and J by 6 bases. Germline CDR1 reads KGHSH; CDR2 reads LQKENI. The CDR3 length is 15 residues. The CDR3 sequence is CASSRRTGQGNEQFF. In nucleotides, the CDR3 is TGTGCCAGCTCACGTCGGACAGGGCAAGGCAATGAGCAGTTCTTC. Full variable domain (outside the CDR3, taken from reference TRBV18 and TRBJ2-1): NAGVMQNPRHLVRRRGQEARLRCSPMKGHSHVYWYRQLPEEGLKFMVYLQKENIIDESGMPKERFSAEFPKEGPSILRIQQVVRGDSAAYFCASSRRTGQGNEQFFGPGTRLTVL.

The sample holds a few counts of this clonotype. The CDR3 reads CSVIAESSYEQYF. Here the CDR3 DNA reads TGCAGCGTTATAGCGGAGAGCTCCTACGAGCAGTACTTC. This rearrangement joins TRBV29-1 to TRBJ2-7, with D possibly matching TRBD2 (6 bases). This CDR3 is built from 13 residues. Germline-derived CDR1 and CDR2 are SQVTM and ANQGSEA. V was clipped by 5 bases and J by 0 bases, with 11 bases between them.

This clonotype was counted between two and nine times. The gene calls are TRBV18 and TRBJ2-7; TRBD2 agrees at 7 bases. This CDR3 has 15 amino acids. The germline V gene has CDR1 KGHSH and CDR2 LQKENI. Trimming cost V 8 bases and J 2 bases; bases outside gene matches: 12. The CDR3 region has the DNA TGTGCCAGCCACCTGGGAGGGAGGGGAGCCTACGAGCAGTACTTC. It yields the protein CASHLGGRGAYEQYF.

V and J are TRBV4-1 and TRBJ1-5; perhaps TRBD1 as D (5 bases). Germline V lookup: CDR1 MGHRA, CDR2 YSYEKL. The length of the CDR3 is 16 residues. Trimming left V 3 bases short and J 3 bases short, with 15 bases between. The CDR3 DNA follows: TGCGCCAGCAGCCAGCCAGGGATGGGGCTCAATCAGCCCCAGCATTTT. Translating it yields CASSQPGMGLNQPQHF.

For this clonotype: A read error may explain this, as a much larger clone is one base away. The rearrangement joins TRBV28 to TRBJ2-1, with 7 nucleotides matching TRBD2. Per germline, CDR1 MDHEN and CDR2 SYDVKM. The CDR3 consists of 13 residues. The DNA of the CDR3 is TGTGCCAGCAGGGGGACTACGGGGAGTGAGCAGCTCTTC. Its translation is CASRGTTGSEQLF. Together with reference TRBV28 and TRBJ2-1, the CDR3 gives the full variable domain: DVKVTQSSRYLVKRTGEKVFLECVQDMDHENMFWYRQDPGLGLRLIYFSYDVKMKEKGDIPEGYSVSREKKERFSLILESASTNQTSMYLCASRGTTGSEQLFGPGTRLTVL.

This clonotype has just a few counts. The chain's CDR3 is CASSTGLPVVASTQYF. CDR3 DNA sequence: TGTGCCAGCAGCACGGGACTACCAGTCGTGGCGAGTACGCAGTATTTT. The chain joins TRBV11-2 to TRBJ2-3; 7 nucleotides align to TRBD2. Germline-derived CDR1 and CDR2 are SGHAT and FQNNGV. This CDR3 is 16 amino acids long. Losses at the gene ends were 5 bases for V and 8 bases for J; bases not matched to a gene: 16.

The CDR3 is CASSRGLGDRGEKLFF. For the CDR3, the DNA is TGTGCCAGCAGCCGCGGTCTAGGAGATAGAGGTGAAAAACTGTTTTTT. The V gene is TRBV5-5, the J gene TRBJ1-4; D is uncertain. The CDR3 spans 16 residues. V lost 4 bases and J lost 7, with 20 bases in between. The V gene's germline CDR1 is SGHKS and CDR2 YYEKEE (reference sequence).

This rearrangement joins TRBV30 to TRBJ2-6; 8 bases align to TRBD2. Germline CDR1 and CDR2: GTSNPN and SVGIG (reference sequence). V was clipped by 3 bases and J by 0 bases; unmatched bases: 4. The CDR3 sequence is 16 residues long. Written as DNA, the CDR3 is TGTGCCTGGAGCCCCGGGGGGGTCTCTGGGGCCAACGTCCTGACTTTC. It yields the protein CAWSPGGVSGANVLTF.

The V gene is TRBV5-1, the J gene TRBJ1-1; D might be TRBD1 (6 bases). V lost 0 bases and J lost 5, with 17 bases in between. The CDR3 length is 16 residues. Germline lookup yields CDR1 SGHRS and CDR2 YFSETQ. The CDR3 protein is CASSLGGGGVKTEAFF. CDR3 bases: TGCGCCAGCAGCTTGGGCGGGGGCGGAGTAAAAACTGAAGCTTTCTTT.

This clonotype was counted between two and nine times. This chain joins TRBV20-1 and TRBJ2-1; 9 bases are a match to TRBD2. The CDR3 has 15 amino acids. V lost 6 bases and J lost 4; bases outside the gene matches: 10. Germline V lookup: CDR1 DFQATT, CDR2 SNEGSKA (reference sequence). CDR3 nucleotides: TGCAGTGCACCGACTAGCGGAGCCTCTTACAATGAGCAGTTCTTC. As protein: CSAPTSGASYNEQFF.